This TCR beta chain was recorded in a study of cytomegalovirus exposure and HLA in healthy donors. Overall study: The study placed approximately 81% of its approximately 400 genotyped donors in the Caucasian-associated ancestry cluster.

CDR1 and CDR2 (germline): KGHSH, LQKENI. The V and J ends lost 6 bases and 4 bases respectively, with 18 bases between them. This CDR3 is 15 amino acids long. This clone was detected only a few times. In the PCR, 60 Vbeta and 13 Jbeta primers were used. TCRdb's table, derived via immunoSEQ multiplex PCR, lists solely in-frame clones and lacks some. The sample lists about 94,000 clones, over 65% seen once, with about 3.8% in the top ten. Sequencing was done on a sample of PBMCs. V and J are TRBV18 and TRBJ1-2, with D hard to call. The TCR was taken from a man aged 25-45 years in good health and CMV-seronegative. The CDR3 bases are TGTGCCAGCTCCCTAGACCAGAGCGAAGGCTATGGCTACACCTTC. It is translated as CASSLDQSEGYGYTF.